Listed below are T cell receptor beta chains from one sample, sequenced in a study of Tregs in tolerant kidney transplant recipients. The table came from immunoSEQ multiplex PCR; TCRdb's copy has only in-frame clones and leaves some out. The sample lists 85,000 to 95,000 clones, approximately 90% occurring once. The source material was CD8+ T cells from blood. These TCRs come from a human donor in good health. CDR3s include the opening cysteine and the closing phenylalanine or tryptophan. The D gene is left open where the match is weak. The listing skips clone size in some rows; elsewhere it reads once, few, many or a size class.

v_gene	d_gene	j_gene	abundance	CDR3aa	CDR3nt
TRBV9	TRBD1	TRBJ1-2	NA	CASSPWDRVGGYTF	TGTGCCAGCAGCCCTTGGGACAGGGTTGGAGGCTACACCTTC
TRBV15	NA	TRBJ1-1	NA	CATSRDTMWAFF	TGTGCCACCAGCAGAGATACTATGTGGGCTTTCTTT
TRBV5-6	NA	TRBJ2-2	NA	CASSLVAGDTGELFF	TGTGCCAGCAGCTTGGTGGCAGGGGACACCGGGGAGCTGTTTTTT
TRBV6-1	TRBD2	TRBJ2-5	once	CASSEGPGLADQETQYF	TGTGCCAGCAGTGAAGGCCCGGGACTAGCGGATCAAGAGACCCAGTACTTC
TRBV19	TRBD2	TRBJ2-1	NA	CASNDEPSGSFSEQFF	TGTGCCAGTAATGATGAGCCTAGCGGGAGTTTCAGTGAGCAGTTCTTC
TRBV21-1	NA	TRBJ1-1	NA	CASPKGGVTEAFF	TGTGCCAGCCCAAAGGGAGGGGTGACTGAAGCTTTCTTT
TRBV9	TRBD2	TRBJ2-1	NA	CASSVLAGGWDSYNEQFF	TGTGCCAGCAGCGTATTAGCGGGAGGGTGGGACTCCTACAATGAGCAGTTCTTC
TRBV11-1	NA	TRBJ1-4	NA	CASSPVEGTMDEKLFF	TGTGCCAGCAGCCCGGTCGAGGGAACTATGGATGAAAAACTGTTTTTT
TRBV5-4	NA	TRBJ1-5	NA	CASSLGPGDRQPQHF	TGTGCCAGCAGCTTGGGGCCGGGAGATCGGCAGCCCCAGCATTTT
TRBV4-2	NA	TRBJ2-1	NA	CASSQGGNEQFF	TGTGCCAGCAGCCAAGGGGGCAATGAGCAGTTCTTC
TRBV6-5	NA	TRBJ1-5	NA	CASSYAGDIQPQHF	TGTGCCAGCAGTTACGCAGGGGATATTCAGCCCCAGCATTTT
TRBV5-6	NA	TRBJ2-1	once	CASSLAATLPRQFF	TGTGCCAGCAGCTTGGCCGCCACACTACCCCGCCAGTTCTTC
TRBV2	NA	TRBJ2-7	NA	CASSRDSGTYEQYF	TGTGCCAGCAGTCGGGACAGCGGGACCTACGAGCAGTACTTC
TRBV27	NA	TRBJ1-1	NA	CASIKKDRVNTEAFF	TGTGCCAGCATCAAAAAGGACAGAGTGAACACTGAAGCTTTCTTT
TRBV5-1	NA	TRBJ1-6	NA	CASSTEGPSSYNSPLHF	TGCGCCAGCAGCACGGAGGGCCCGAGCTCCTATAATTCACCCCTCCACTTT
TRBV4-2	NA	TRBJ1-2	few	CASSREQGPQGYGYTF	TGTGCCAGCAGCCGGGAACAGGGACCACAGGGCTATGGCTACACCTTC
TRBV1	NA	TRBJ2-7	once	CTRPRQATYEQYF	TGCACCAGACCTCGACAGGCGACGTACGAGCAGTACTTC
TRBV2	NA	TRBJ2-1	NA	CASSGGRYEQFF	TGTGCCAGCAGTGGGGGGCGGTACGAGCAGTTCTTC
TRBV9	NA	TRBJ1-2	few	CASSVGQDYGYTF	TGTGCCAGCAGCGTAGGACAGGACTATGGCTACACCTTC
TRBV5-6	NA	TRBJ2-7	once	CASSSRSEQYF	TGTGCCAGCAGCTCCCGGAGTGAGCAGTACTTC
TRBV7-5	NA	TRBJ1-2	NA	CVRSFGKVHGQEGYTF	TGTGTCAGAAGCTTTGGAAAAGTCCACGGACAGGAGGGCTACACCTTC
TRBV7-3	TRBD1	TRBJ2-2	NA	CASSLSGTGVSGELFF	TGTGCCAGCAGCTTGTCCGGGACAGGGGTGTCCGGGGAGCTGTTTTTT
TRBV6-5	TRBD1	TRBJ2-1	NA	CASSYTSGGSYNEQFF	TGTGCCAGCAGTTACACTTCAGGGGGCTCCTACAATGAGCAGTTCTTC
TRBV9	TRBD1	TRBJ1-2	NA	CASSDHRGKTYGYTF	TGTGCCAGCAGCGACCACAGGGGCAAGACCTATGGCTACACCTTC
TRBV7-2	TRBD1	TRBJ1-5	NA	CASSSGTGGDQPQHF	TGTGCCAGCAGCTCCGGGACAGGAGGGGATCAGCCCCAGCATTTT
TRBV7-9	NA	TRBJ2-4	NA	CASSFDGSDIQYF	TGTGCCAGCAGCTTCGACGGGAGTGACATTCAGTACTTC
TRBV4-1	NA	TRBJ1-1	NA	CASSQGMNTEAFF	TGCGCCAGCAGCCAGGGGATGAACACTGAAGCTTTCTTT
TRBV7-2	TRBD1	TRBJ2-7	NA	CASSSEGDRVDEQYF	TGTGCCAGCAGCTCAGAGGGGGACAGGGTCGACGAGCAGTACTTC
TRBV14	NA	TRBJ2-7	NA	CASSQSFRKTYEQYF	TGTGCCAGCAGCCAGAGCTTTCGCAAAACCTACGAGCAGTACTTC